This T cell receptor beta chain was captured in a study of T cells after yellow fever vaccination. Findings and limits, study-wide: Sequencing of sorted memory subsets on day 0 failed to detect almost all vaccine-responding clonotypes. The booster response re-showed most primary clones: around 95% CD4, approximately 85% CD8. Clonotypes found in both CD4 and CD8 compartments made up a small share.

Making TCR cDNA involved 5'RACE template switching, which added UMIs and a universal primer site. One entry per CDR3 protein, called by TCRdb with MiXCR from the 5' RACE reads. The sample comprises over 45,000 distinct CDR3 sequences, around 5.4% of which are singletons, and 31% rests with the top ten. The CDR3 spans 12 residues. Germline values: CDR1 LNHDA, CDR2 SQIVND (reference sequence). Trimming pared 5 bases from V and 7 bases from J, leaving 9 bases between. The sequencing used PBMCs, either bulk or a sorted T-cell subset (CD4+, CD8+, memory, or dextramer-sorted; not recorded which), collected on the day of the yellow fever booster vaccination. The genes are TRBV19 and TRBJ2-1, with unresolved D. This sequence was found in a man younger than 35 who received the YFV17D yellow fever vaccine. The chain's CDR3 is CASSPRWNEQFF. The DNA of the CDR3 is TGTGCCAGTAGTCCCAGATGGAATGAGCAGTTCTTC.